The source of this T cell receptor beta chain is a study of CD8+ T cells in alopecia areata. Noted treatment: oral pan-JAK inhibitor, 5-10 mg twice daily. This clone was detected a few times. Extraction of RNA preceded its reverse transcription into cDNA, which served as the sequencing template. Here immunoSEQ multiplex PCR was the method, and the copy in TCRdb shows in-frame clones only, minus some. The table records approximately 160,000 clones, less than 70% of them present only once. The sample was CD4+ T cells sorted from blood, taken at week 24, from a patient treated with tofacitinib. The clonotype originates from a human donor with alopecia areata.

The CDR3 is CASSQGHPSSYEQYF. DNA for the CDR3: TGTGCCAGCAGCCAAGGGCATCCTAGCTCCTACGAGCAGTACTTC. The gene calls are TRBV14 and TRBJ2-7; D unresolved. The CDR3 spans 15 residues. Trimming removed 1 base at V and 0 bases at J, with 10 bases between. The V gene's germline CDR1 is SGHDN and CDR2 FVKESK.